The clone carrying this TCR beta chain was observed a handful of times. These data originate in a study of T cells after yellow fever vaccination. TCRdb processed the 5' RACE reads anew with MiXCR; each CDR3 protein has one entry. The sample holds 320,000 or so distinct CDR3 sequences, roughly 8.6% seen once. With V trimmed by 7 bases and J by 6 bases, 3 bases remained unmatched. Germline CDR1 reads SQVTM; CDR2 reads ANQGSEA. The CDR3 has 12 residues. Source: PBMCs, taken roughly 45 days after the first yellow fever vaccination. The rearrangement uses TRBV29-1 and TRBJ1-5; TRBD1 agrees at 10 bases. The sequence came from a man between 18 and 29 years old who received the YFV17D yellow fever vaccine. CDR3: CSAGTGAQPQHF. The DNA for the CDR3 is TGCAGCGCTGGGACAGGGGCTCAGCCCCAGCATTTT.